These T cell receptor beta chains were read from a single sample in a study of blood T cell repertoires in COVID-19. Sequencing was performed with immunoSEQ multiplex PCR; in TCRdb, only in-frame clones are kept and a portion is missing. The sample has approximately 16,000 clones, more than 70% seen once. The sample was peripheral blood. The receptors derive from a human donor in a cohort sampled during active COVID-19. Both conserved end residues are trimmed from each CDR3. Fields, in order: V gene, CDR3 protein.

>TRBV12-3/TRBV12-4
ASSMPGTEAF
>TRBV9
ASTPADRVYTEAF
>TRBV30
AHKTTGQADTQY
>TRBV10-3
AISESQGVLVDTEAF
>TRBV2
ASSESGRDSYEQY
>TRBV6-5
ASSTRTGGFGYT
>TRBV7-8
ASHRWAGEPNTEAF
>TRBV13
ASSLRGTRVGTQY
>TRBV3-1/TRBV3-2
ASSHVTGSGTEAF
>TRBV27
ASSPEGGPWYGGYT
>TRBV19
ASSDRTNTEAF
>TRBV7-3
ASSPYPGTTEAF
>TRBV5-5
ASSLGGPGGTYGYT
>TRBV9
ASSSNGGEGVAF
>TRBV18
ASSPPSGLNEQY
>TRBV28
ASTGQSYNEQF
>TRBV12-3/TRBV12-4
ASSLALQETQY
>TRBV3-1/TRBV3-2
ASSRGTSSEQY
>TRBV6-5
ASGETGDIVRAF
>TRBV21-1
ASSLPRMEGRNQPQH
>TRBV11-1
ASSQRAGGLDTIY
>TRBV5-6
ASLQADTQY
>TRBV18
ASSPAENRPNYGYT
>TRBV30
AWSPPRGLAKNIQY
>TRBV19
ASSPPLGGTPYNEQF
>TRBV20-1
SASTGTGFVTDTQY
>TRBV7-9
ASSPRTPQETQY
>TRBV19
ASTTGQGAYQY
>TRBV10-2
ASSEASSGGIHEQY
>TRBV12-5
ASAGVLYEQY
>TRBV6-1
ASSEALQGGEAF
>TRBV6-1
ASSEAWDQGAKNAEAF
>TRBV18
ASSSGTGDFGYT
>TRBV2
ANQREGLSTEAF
>TRBV5-1
ASSPRPNQPQH
>TRBV29-1
SSFYRGGTDTQY
>TRBV19
ASSIPPRGGAYSPLH
>TRBV11-2
ASSFEGVNTEAF
>TRBV11-2
ASSPDSGGAGGNTIY
>TRBV19
ASSLRDGGYT